This T cell receptor beta chain comes out of a study of tumor and adjacent non-tumor tissue in lung cancer. The CDR3 is made up of 18 amino acids. Germline CDR1 and CDR2: ENHRY and SYGVKD. The template was RNA from unsorted bulk tissue. The library came from three nested PCR rounds adapted from ARM-PCR protocols. TCRdb re-analysed the multiplex PCR reads in MiXCR, keeping a single row per CDR3 protein. The data show around 70,000 distinct CDR3 sequences, about 61% seen once. Comments on this clonotype: One junction end does not reproduce the germline sequence, and a read error may be involved.

Sequencing was done on a sample of lung tumor tissue. This rearrangement joins TRBV10-3 to TRBJ1-6; D gene unclear. This TCR was recovered from a man aged 50-60 years with non-small cell lung cancer. CDR3 coding DNA: TGTGTCATCAGTGACTCGGGAAAATTCAGCTCCTATAATTCACCCCTCCACTTT. It yields the protein CVISDSGKFSSYNSPLHF.